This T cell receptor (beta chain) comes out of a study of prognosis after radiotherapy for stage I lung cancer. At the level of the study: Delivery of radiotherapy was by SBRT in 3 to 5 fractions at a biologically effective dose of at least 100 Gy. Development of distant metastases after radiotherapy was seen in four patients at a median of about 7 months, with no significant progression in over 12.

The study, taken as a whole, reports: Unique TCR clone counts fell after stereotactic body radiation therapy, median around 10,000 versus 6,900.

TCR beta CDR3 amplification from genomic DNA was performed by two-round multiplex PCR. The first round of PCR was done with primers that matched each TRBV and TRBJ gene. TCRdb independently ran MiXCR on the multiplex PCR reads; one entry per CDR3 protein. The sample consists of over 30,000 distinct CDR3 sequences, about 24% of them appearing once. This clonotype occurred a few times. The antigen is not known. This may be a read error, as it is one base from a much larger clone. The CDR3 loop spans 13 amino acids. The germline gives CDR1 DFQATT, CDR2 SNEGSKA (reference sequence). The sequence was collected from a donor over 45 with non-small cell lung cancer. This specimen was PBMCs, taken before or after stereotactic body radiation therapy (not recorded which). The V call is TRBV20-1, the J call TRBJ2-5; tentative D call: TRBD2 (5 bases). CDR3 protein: CSAGDGPRETRYF. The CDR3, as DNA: TGCAGTGCGGGAGACGGTCCGAGGGAGACCCGGTACTTC.